Many counts were recorded for the clone carrying this TCR beta chain. Antigen: not known. This sample is drawn from a study of blood T cells in healthy people across ages. Study-wide findings and caveats: Diversity figures based on one million T cells were deemed too low. Relative to aged donors, long-lived donors carried more naive CD4+ cells and displayed higher diversity.

Per germline, CDR1 MNHEY and CDR2 SMNVEV (reference sequence). The CDR3 is 15 amino acids. Trimming cost V 7 bases and J 4 bases; bases outside gene matches: 1. Through a sample-barcoded 5' primer and a J-beta primer mix, a second PCR was run for about 6 to 12 cycles. Every sample gave at least 2.5 million paired-end reads containing CDR3. TCRdb re-called the 5' RACE reads with MiXCR, one entry per CDR3 protein. The repertoire holds 650,000 to 800,000 distinct CDR3 sequences, more than 45% seen once, with about 14% in the top ten. What was sequenced was blood. The chain links TRBV27 to TRBJ2-1; 16 nucleotides match TRBD2. The TCR originated in a woman of 80 years or more in good health. The chain's CDR3 is CASMGLAGGYNEQFF. The CDR3 DNA follows: TGTGCCAGCATGGGACTAGCGGGAGGGTACAATGAGCAGTTCTTC.